The source of this T cell receptor (beta chain) is a study of OX40 agonist ivuxolimab in advanced cancers. Study context: Of the participants, under 50% had some prior anti-PD-1, anti-PD-L1 or anti-CTLA-4 therapy, which was allowed. Two cutaneous melanoma patients and one hepatocellular carcinoma patient, three in all, had partial responses.

Using immunoSEQ multiplex PCR, the repertoire was profiled, and TCRdb retains in-frame clones only, with some absent. Of about 120,000 clones in the sample, approximately 90% were seen once. General observations from the study: At 0.1 to 3.0 mg/kg, CD4+ and CD8+ blood T cells expanded clonally by week 6. On average, CD8+ T cells had more expanded clones than CD4+.

The count of this clone is one. Its antigen is unknown. Trimming pared 3 bases from V and 8 bases from J, leaving 18 bases between. Germline assignment: CDR1 SGHRS and CDR2 YFSETQ. CDR3 length: 15 residues. This clonotype was sampled from an adult with an advanced solid tumor such as melanoma, head and neck, liver or kidney cancer. Source: CD4+ or CD8+ T cells sorted from blood, taken in a trial of the OX40 agonist ivuxolimab. This chain connects TRBV5-1 to TRBJ2-1; D not certain. CDR3 DNA: TGCGCCAGCAGCTCATCCGGCGACATGATCGATGAGCAGTTCTTC. This gives the protein CASSSSGDMIDEQFF. Complete variable domain (other parts from reference TRBV5-1 and TRBJ2-1): KAGVTQTPRYLIKTRGQQVTLSCSPISGHRSVSWYQQTPGQGLQFLFEYFSETQRNKGNFPGRFSGRQFSNSRSEMNVSTLELGDSALYLCASSSSGDMIDEQFFGPGTRLTVL.